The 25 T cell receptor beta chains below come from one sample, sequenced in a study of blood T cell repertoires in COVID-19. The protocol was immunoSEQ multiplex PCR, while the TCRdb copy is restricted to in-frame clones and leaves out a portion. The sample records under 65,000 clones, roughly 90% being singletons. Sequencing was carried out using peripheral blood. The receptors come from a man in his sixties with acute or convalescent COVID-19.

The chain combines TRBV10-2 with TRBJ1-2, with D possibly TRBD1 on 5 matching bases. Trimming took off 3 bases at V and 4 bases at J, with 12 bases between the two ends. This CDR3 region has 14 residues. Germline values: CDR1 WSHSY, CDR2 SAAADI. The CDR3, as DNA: TGCGCCAGCAGTGACGTCTCGCAGGGCTATGGCTACACCTTC. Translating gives CASSDVSQGYGYTF.

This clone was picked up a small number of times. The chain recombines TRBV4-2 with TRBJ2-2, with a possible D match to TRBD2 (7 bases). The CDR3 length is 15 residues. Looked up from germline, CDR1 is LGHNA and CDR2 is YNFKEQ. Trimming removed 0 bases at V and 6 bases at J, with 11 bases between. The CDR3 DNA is TGTGCCAGCAGCCAAGATATGGGGGGGCCCGGGGAGCTGTTTTTT. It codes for CASSQDMGGPGELFF.

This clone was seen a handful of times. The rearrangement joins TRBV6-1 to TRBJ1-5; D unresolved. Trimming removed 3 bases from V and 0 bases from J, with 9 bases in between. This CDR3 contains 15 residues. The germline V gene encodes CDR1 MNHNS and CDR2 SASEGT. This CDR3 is CASSDVGSSNQPQHF. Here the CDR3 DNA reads TGTGCCAGCAGTGACGTGGGCAGTAGCAATCAGCCCCAGCATTTT.

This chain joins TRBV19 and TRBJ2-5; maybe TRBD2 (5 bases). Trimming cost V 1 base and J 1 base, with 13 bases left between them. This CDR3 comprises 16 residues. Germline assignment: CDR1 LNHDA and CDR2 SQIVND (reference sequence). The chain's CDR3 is CASSIVTRESQETQYF. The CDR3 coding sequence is TGTGCCAGTAGTATAGTCACGAGGGAATCCCAAGAGACCCAGTACTTC.

The chain's CDR3 is CASSRADRGVTEAFF. DNA of the CDR3: TGTGCCAGCAGTAGAGCCGACAGGGGAGTCACTGAAGCTTTCTTT. The chain recombines TRBV6-5 with TRBJ1-1; 8 bases fit TRBD1. The CDR3 spans 15 residues. With V trimmed by 5 bases and J by 4 bases, 9 bases remained unmatched. CDR1 is MNHEY and CDR2 is SVGAGI in the germline V gene.

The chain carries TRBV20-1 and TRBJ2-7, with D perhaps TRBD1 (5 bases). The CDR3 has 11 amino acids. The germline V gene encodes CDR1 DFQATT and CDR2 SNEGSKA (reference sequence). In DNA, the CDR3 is TGCAGAGCAGGGTCTAATTACGAGCAGTACTTC. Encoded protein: CRAGSNYEQYF.

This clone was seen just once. DNA for the CDR3: TGTGCCAGCACCTCCGGCAGGGGGCTATACGAGCAGTACTTC. This encodes CASTSGRGLYEQYF. The chain employs TRBV11-2 and TRBJ2-7; 8 nucleotides match TRBD1. Trimming cost V 7 bases and J 4 bases; bases outside gene matches: 9. The CDR3 has 14 residues. Germline lookup yields CDR1 SGHAT and CDR2 FQNNGV.

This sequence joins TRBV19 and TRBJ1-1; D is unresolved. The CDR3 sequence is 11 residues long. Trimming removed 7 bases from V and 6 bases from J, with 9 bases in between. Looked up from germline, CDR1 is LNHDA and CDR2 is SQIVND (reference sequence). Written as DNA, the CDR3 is TGTGCCAGTATTATGGGCCCTGAAGCTTTCTTT. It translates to CASIMGPEAFF.

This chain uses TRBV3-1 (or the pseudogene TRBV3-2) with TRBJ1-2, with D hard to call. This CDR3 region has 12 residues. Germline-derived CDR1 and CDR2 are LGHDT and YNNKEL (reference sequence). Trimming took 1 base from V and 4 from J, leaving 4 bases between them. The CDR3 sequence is CASSQASYGYTF. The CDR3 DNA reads TGTGCCAGCAGCCAAGCGAGCTATGGCTACACCTTC.

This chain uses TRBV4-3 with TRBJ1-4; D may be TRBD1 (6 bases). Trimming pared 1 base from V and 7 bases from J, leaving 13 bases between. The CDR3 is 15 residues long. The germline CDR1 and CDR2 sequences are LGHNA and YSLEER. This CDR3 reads CASSQVGQGGEKLFF. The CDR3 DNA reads TGCGCCAGCAGCCAAGTAGGACAAGGGGGTGAAAAACTGTTTTTT.

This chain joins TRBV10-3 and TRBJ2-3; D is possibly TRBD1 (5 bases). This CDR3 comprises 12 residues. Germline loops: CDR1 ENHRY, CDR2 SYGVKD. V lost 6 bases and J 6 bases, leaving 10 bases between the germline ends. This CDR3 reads CAISRTSDTQYF. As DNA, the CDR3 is TGTGCCATCAGCCGGACAAGCGATACGCAGTATTTT.

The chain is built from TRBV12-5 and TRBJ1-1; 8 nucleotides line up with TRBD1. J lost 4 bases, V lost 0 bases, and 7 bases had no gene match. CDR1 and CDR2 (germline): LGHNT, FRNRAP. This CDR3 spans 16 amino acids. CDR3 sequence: CASGLVLDRASTEAFF. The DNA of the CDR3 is TGTGCTAGTGGTTTGGTACTGGACAGGGCGAGCACTGAAGCTTTCTTT.

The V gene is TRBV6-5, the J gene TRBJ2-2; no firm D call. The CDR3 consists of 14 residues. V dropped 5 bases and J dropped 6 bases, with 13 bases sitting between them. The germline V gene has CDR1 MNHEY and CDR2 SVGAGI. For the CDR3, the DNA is TGTGCCAGCAGTCCCTTTAGAGAGCCCGGGGAGCTGTTTTTT. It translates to CASSPFREPGELFF.

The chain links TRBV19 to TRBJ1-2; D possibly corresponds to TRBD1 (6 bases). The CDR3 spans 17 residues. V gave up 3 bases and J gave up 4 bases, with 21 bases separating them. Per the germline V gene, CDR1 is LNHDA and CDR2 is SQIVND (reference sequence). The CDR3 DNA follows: TGTGCCAGTAGTATCGATCTGGGGGCCCCCGGCGGCTATGGCTACACCTTC. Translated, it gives CASSIDLGAPGGYGYTF.

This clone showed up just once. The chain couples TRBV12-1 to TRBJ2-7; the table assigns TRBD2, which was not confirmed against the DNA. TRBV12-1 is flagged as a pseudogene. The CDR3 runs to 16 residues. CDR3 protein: CASCNEVFSGCGEQYF. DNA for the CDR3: TGTGCCAGCTGTAACGAGGTGTTCTCCGGTTGCGGCGAGCAGTACTTC.

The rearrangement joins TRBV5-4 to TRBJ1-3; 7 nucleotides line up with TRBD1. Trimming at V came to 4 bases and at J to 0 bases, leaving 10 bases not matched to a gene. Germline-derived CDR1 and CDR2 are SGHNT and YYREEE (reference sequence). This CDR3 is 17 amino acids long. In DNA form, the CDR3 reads TGTGCCAGCAGCATCGGACAGGCTCTGGGCTCTGGAAACACCATATATTTT. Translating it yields CASSIGQALGSGNTIYF.

CDR3 region: CASNRAGTGPARGYGYTF. The CDR3 DNA reads as TGTGCCAGCAACAGGGCTGGGACAGGTCCAGCGAGGGGCTATGGCTACACCTTC. The chain recombines TRBV3-1 (or the pseudogene TRBV3-2) with TRBJ1-2; 8 bases map to TRBD1. CDR3 size: 18 residues. Germline V CDR1 and CDR2: LGHDT, YNNKEL (reference sequence). J was trimmed by 4 bases and V by 7 bases; bases with no gene match: 20.

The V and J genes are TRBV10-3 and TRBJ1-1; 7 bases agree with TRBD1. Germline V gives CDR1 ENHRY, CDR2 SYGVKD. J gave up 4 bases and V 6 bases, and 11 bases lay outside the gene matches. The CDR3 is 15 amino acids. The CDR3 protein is CAISRSDRVGTEAFF. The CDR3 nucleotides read TGTGCCATCAGCCGAAGCGACAGGGTAGGCACTGAAGCTTTCTTT.

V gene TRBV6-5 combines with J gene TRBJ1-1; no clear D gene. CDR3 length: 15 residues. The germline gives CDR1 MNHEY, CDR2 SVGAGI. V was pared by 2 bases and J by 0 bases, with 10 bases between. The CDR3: CASSYGGSLNTEAFF. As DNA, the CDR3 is TGTGCCAGCAGTTACGGTGGCAGTCTGAACACTGAAGCTTTCTTT.

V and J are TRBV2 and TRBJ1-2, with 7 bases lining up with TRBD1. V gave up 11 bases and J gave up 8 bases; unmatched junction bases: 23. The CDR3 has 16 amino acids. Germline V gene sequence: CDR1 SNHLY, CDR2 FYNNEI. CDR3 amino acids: CAGKSGTVRAAEGYTF. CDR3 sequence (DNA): TGTGCCGGTAAGTCCGGGACAGTTCGAGCGGCTGAGGGCTACACCTTC.

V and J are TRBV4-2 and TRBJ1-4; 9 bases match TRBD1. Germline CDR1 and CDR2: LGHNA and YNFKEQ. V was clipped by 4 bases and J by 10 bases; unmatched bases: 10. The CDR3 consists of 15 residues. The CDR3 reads CASSRVGDRVGKLFF. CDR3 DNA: TGTGCCAGCAGCCGGGTAGGGGACAGGGTGGGAAAACTGTTTTTT.

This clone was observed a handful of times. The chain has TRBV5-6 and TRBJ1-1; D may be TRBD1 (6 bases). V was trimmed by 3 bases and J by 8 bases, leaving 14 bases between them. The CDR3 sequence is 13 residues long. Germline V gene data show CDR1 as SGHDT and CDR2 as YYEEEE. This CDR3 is CASSYQGNREAFF. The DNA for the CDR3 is TGTGCCAGCAGCTATCAGGGGAATAGGGAAGCTTTCTTT.

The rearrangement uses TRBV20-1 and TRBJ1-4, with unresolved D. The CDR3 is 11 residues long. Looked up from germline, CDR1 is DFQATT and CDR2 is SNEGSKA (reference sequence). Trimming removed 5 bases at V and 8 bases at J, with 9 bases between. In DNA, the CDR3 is TGCAGTGCTGGCATCTGGGAAAAACTGTTTTTT. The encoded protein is CSAGIWEKLFF.

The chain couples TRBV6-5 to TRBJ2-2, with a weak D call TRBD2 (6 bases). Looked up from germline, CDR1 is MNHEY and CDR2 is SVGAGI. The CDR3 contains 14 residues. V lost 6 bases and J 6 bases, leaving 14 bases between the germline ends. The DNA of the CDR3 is TGTGCCAGCAGGCGGGAAATACTCCCCGGGGAGCTGTTTTTT. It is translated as CASRREILPGELFF.

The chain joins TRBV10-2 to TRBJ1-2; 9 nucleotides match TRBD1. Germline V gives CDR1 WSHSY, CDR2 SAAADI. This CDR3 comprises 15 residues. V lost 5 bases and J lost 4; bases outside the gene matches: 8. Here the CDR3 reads CASSSTGGSIYGYTF. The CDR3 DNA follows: TGCGCCAGCAGTTCGACAGGGGGTAGTATCTATGGCTACACCTTC.